These 21 T cell receptor beta chains originate from one sample sequenced in a study of low-dose radiotherapy and immunotherapy resistance in tumors. Time point specified: after trial treatment. Treatment specified: LDRT plus nivolumab, ipilimumab, low-dose cyclophosphamide and aspirin (RACIN trial). Primers targeting TRAV and TRBV primed first-strand cDNA, covering alpha and beta chains. Using a constant-region primer together with a V-primer adapter, TCRs were subjected to 20 PCR cycles of amplification. One entry per CDR3 protein, called by TCRdb with MiXCR from the reads. The table lists 30,000 or so distinct CDR3 sequences, about 49% of them singletons. This specimen was PBMCs, taken after low-dose radiotherapy plus immunotherapy. Receptors originate from a male donor with gallbladder cancer.

As regards this clonotype: A far larger clone is a single base away, which makes a read error likely. This chain uses TRBV28 with TRBJ2-1, with D maybe TRBD2 (6 bases). Germline V gene lookup returns CDR1 MDHEN and CDR2 SYDVKM. The CDR3 totals 16 residues. Trimming pared 5 bases from V and 13 bases from J, leaving 27 bases between. CDR3 sequence: CASSPISGGVWVTQFF. The CDR3 DNA sequence: TGTGCCAGCAGTCCTATTAGCGGAGGGGTGTGGGTGACCCAGTTCTTC.

The CDR3 is CSVDLVGAGTSTDTQYF. The DNA of the CDR3 is TGCAGCGTTGATTTGGTGGGGGCAGGAACTAGCACAGATACGCAGTATTTT. This rearrangement joins TRBV29-1 to TRBJ2-3, with D possibly matching TRBD1 (6 bases). V shed 3 bases and J shed 0 bases, with 19 bases lying between them. The CDR3 runs 17 residues. Germline V gives CDR1 SQVTM, CDR2 ANQGSEA.

V gene TRBV9 combines with J gene TRBJ2-2; the D is unclear. The CDR3 has 15 residues. The V end lost 6 bases, the J end lost 3 bases, and 15 bases lay between the germline ends. CDR1 is SGDLS and CDR2 is YYNGEE in the germline V gene. CDR3 bases: TGTGCCAGCATAGACCCTAACCCAGACACCGGGGAGCTGTTTTTT. This encodes CASIDPNPDTGELFF.

This clonotype counts as medium-sized. The V gene is TRBV5-1, the J gene TRBJ2-7; no definite D call. The CDR3 loop spans 13 amino acids. CDR1 and CDR2 (germline): SGHRS, YFSETQ. The ends were cut back, 1 base at V and 4 bases at J, with 9 bases in the middle. The CDR3 region is CASSLNRDYEQYF. In DNA, the CDR3 is TGCGCCAGCAGCTTGAACAGAGATTACGAGCAGTACTTC.

The chain is built from TRBV19 and TRBJ1-5; 7 nucleotides match TRBD1. This CDR3 is 14 amino acids long. Germline V gives CDR1 LNHDA, CDR2 SQIVND (reference sequence). V was clipped by 5 bases and J by 6 bases; unmatched bases: 7. The DNA of the CDR3 is TGTGCCAGTAGTGCTAGGGGGCAGGGTCAGCCCCAGCATTTT. This gives the protein CASSARGQGQPQHF. Full variable domain (outside the CDR3, taken from reference TRBV19 and TRBJ1-5): DGGITQSPKYLFRKEGQNVTLSCEQNLNHDAMYWYRQDPGQGLRLIYYSQIVNDFQKGDIAEGYSVSREKKESFPLTVTSAQKNPTAFYLCASSARGQGQPQHFGDGTRLSIL.

V is TRBV7-8 and J is TRBJ2-7; D gene ambiguous. V was pared by 5 bases and J by 1 base, with 12 bases between. Germline V gene sequence: CDR1 SGHVS, CDR2 FQNEAQ. This CDR3 contains 14 residues. CDR3 sequence: CASSPTRGSYEQYF. As DNA, the CDR3 is TGTGCCAGCAGCCCAACCCGAGGTTCCTACGAGCAGTACTTC. Complete variable domain (other parts from reference TRBV7-8 and TRBJ2-7): GAGVSQSPRYKVAKRGQDVALRCDPISGHVSLFWYQQALGQGPEFLTYFQNEAQLDKSGLPSDRFFAERPEGSVSTLKIQRTQQEDSAVYLCASSPTRGSYEQYFGPGTRLTVT.

The genes are TRBV19 and TRBJ1-2; 10 bases agree with TRBD1. J was trimmed by 0 bases and V by 6 bases; bases with no gene match: 10. This CDR3 is 17 amino acids long. In germline, CDR1 is LNHDA, CDR2 SQIVND (reference sequence). The CDR3 loop is CASSNRDRGPANYGYTF. CDR3 in DNA: TGTGCCAGTAGCAACCGGGACAGGGGCCCAGCTAACTATGGCTACACCTTC.

This clonotype was seen only once. This chain connects TRBV6-1 to TRBJ2-4; D call uncertain. V lost 0 bases, J lost 4 bases, and 4 bases lay in between. CDR1 is MNHNS and CDR2 is SASEGT in the germline V gene. The CDR3 consists of 13 residues. The chain's CDR3 is CASSEAPKNIQYF. CDR3 bases: TGTGCCAGCAGTGAAGCACCTAAAAACATTCAGTACTTC.

CDR3 nucleotides: TGTGCCAGCAGCGGACCAGGACTAGCGGCCTCGTCCTACCAGTACTTC. It is translated as CASSGPGLAASSYQYF. The chain links TRBV11-2 to TRBJ2-7; 10 nucleotides match TRBD2. V shed 5 bases, J shed 10 bases, and the junction held 17 bases outside the gene matches. The germline CDR1 and CDR2 sequences are SGHAT and FQNNGV. The CDR3 totals 16 residues. Variable domain in full (rest from reference TRBV11-2 and TRBJ2-7): EAGVAQSPRYKIIEKRQSVAFWCNPISGHATLYWYQQILGQGPKLLIQFQNNGVVDDSQLPKDRFSAERLKGVDSTLKIQPAKLEDSAVYLCASSGPGLAASSYQYFGPGTRLTVT.

This clonotype is judged medium-sized. The chain uses TRBV10-3 and TRBJ2-4; TRBD2 aligns across 13 bases. Looked up from germline, CDR1 is ENHRY and CDR2 is SYGVKD. J gave up 2 bases and V 4 bases, and 2 bases lay outside the gene matches. The CDR3 contains 16 residues. The CDR3 reads CAISGTSGRSKNIQYF. The CDR3 DNA sequence: TGTGCCATCAGTGGGACTAGCGGGAGATCCAAAAACATTCAGTACTTC.

The sample holds many counts of this clonotype. The chain combines TRBV27 with TRBJ2-3, with TRBD2 identical over 14 bases. The CDR3 extends over 16 amino acids. Looked up from germline, CDR1 is MNHEY and CDR2 is SMNVEV (reference sequence). J lost 3 bases, V lost 5 bases, and 4 bases had no gene match. The CDR3 spells CASSTRTSGRTDTQYF. CDR3 coding DNA: TGTGCCAGCAGTACCCGGACTAGCGGGAGGACAGATACGCAGTATTTT.

V is TRBV20-1 and J is TRBJ2-7, with D uncertain. Trimming cost V 6 bases and J 9 bases, with 18 bases left between them. This CDR3 contains 12 residues. Per the germline V gene, CDR1 is DFQATT and CDR2 is SNEGSKA (reference sequence). The CDR3 DNA sequence: TGCAGTGCAGCGACTTCGGGTCACACGCAGTACTTC. It codes for CSAATSGHTQYF.

The chain couples TRBV28 to TRBJ2-2; D is perhaps TRBD1 or TRBD2 (6 bases each). Trimming cost V 6 bases and J 4 bases, with 24 bases left between them. Germline V gene sequence: CDR1 MDHEN, CDR2 SYDVKM. The CDR3 length is 18 residues. The CDR3 DNA reads TGTGCCAGCAGCCCTGACAGGAGGCTAGCGCCTTTCACCGGGGAGCTGTTTTTT. Residues: CASSPDRRLAPFTGELFF.

In this sample, this clonotype is medium-sized (0.01 to 0.1%). This rearrangement joins TRBV3-1 to TRBJ1-5, with a tentative D call TRBD1 (6 bases). The CDR3 loop spans 13 amino acids. The germline V gene encodes CDR1 LGHDT and CDR2 YNNKEL (reference sequence). Trimming stripped 2 bases from V and 7 bases from J, with 9 bases between. In nucleotides, the CDR3 is TGTGCCAGCAGCCAAAGGGGGGGACAGCCCCAGCATTTT. As protein: CASSQRGGQPQHF.

Concerning this clonotype: A far larger clone is off by one base, so a read error is likely. The gene calls are TRBV28 and TRBJ2-1; TRBD1 matches at 8 bases. The CDR3 has 17 residues. Unmatched junction bases numbered 21, after V lost 4 bases and J lost 13 bases. The V gene's germline CDR1 is MDHEN and CDR2 SYDVKM. The CDR3 bases are TGTGCCAGCAGTTCGAGGCGACAGGGGCGATTCCAAGAGACCCAGTTCTTC. It codes for CASSSRRQGRFQETQFF.

This clonotype has at least ten counts. The chain employs TRBV29-1 and TRBJ2-7; D might be TRBD1 (6 bases). The germline V and J ends were trimmed by 7 bases and 5 bases, with 15 bases remaining between them. This CDR3 is 12 amino acids long. The germline gives CDR1 SQVTM, CDR2 ANQGSEA. The DNA of the CDR3 is TGCAGCGCCCGCGAACAGGGAAACGAGCAGTACTTC. As protein: CSAREQGNEQYF.

This clonotype occurred many times. The chain uses TRBV14 and TRBJ1-3, with D perhaps TRBD1 (6 bases). V was clipped by 5 bases and J by 0 bases, with 11 bases between them. The germline V gene encodes CDR1 SGHDN and CDR2 FVKESK. There are 15 residues in the CDR3. CDR3 in DNA: TGTGCCAGCAGCATCACGGGACACTCTGGAAACACCATATATTTT. It specifies CASSITGHSGNTIYF.

This clonotype was counted ten times or more. This chain links TRBV7-9 with TRBJ2-7, with D perhaps TRBD2 (5 bases). V gave up 1 base and J gave up 5 bases, with 15 bases separating them. CDR1 is SEHNR, CDR2 FQNEAQ, per germline (reference sequence). The CDR3 has 15 amino acids. CDR3 DNA: TGTGCCAGCAGCTTAGGTGCTAGCAGCGGAGACGAGCAGTACTTC. Its translation: CASSLGASSGDEQYF.

At least ten counts were recorded for this clonotype. The rearrangement links TRBV7-3 to TRBJ2-5, with 11 bases lining up with TRBD1. The CDR3 has 15 amino acids. With 5 bases clipped from V and 3 bases from J, the junction kept 5 bases outside the gene matches. Germline V lookup: CDR1 SGHTA, CDR2 FQGTGA. CDR3 region: CASSPGTGGKETQYF. The CDR3, as DNA: TGTGCCAGCAGCCCCGGGACAGGGGGTAAAGAGACCCAGTACTTC.

This chain links TRBV20-1 with TRBJ1-4; D ambiguous. The V end was cut by 1 base, the J end by 5 bases, with 11 bases between. This CDR3 comprises 14 residues. Germline values: CDR1 DFQATT, CDR2 SNEGSKA (reference sequence). CDR3: CSARASLLNEKLFF. Here the CDR3 DNA reads TGCAGTGCTAGAGCTAGTCTTTTGAATGAAAAACTGTTTTTT.

In its sample, this clonotype ranks as medium-sized. The gene calls are TRBV5-1 and TRBJ1-1; 7 bases line up with TRBD1. Trimming cost V 4 bases and J 4 bases; bases outside gene matches: 4. The germline V gene has CDR1 SGHRS and CDR2 YFSETQ. The CDR3 covers 13 residues. The CDR3 nucleotides read TGCGCCAGCAGCGTTTGGACAGGCACTGAAGCTTTCTTT. Amino acid sequence: CASSVWTGTEAFF.